This T cell receptor beta chain was retrieved from a study of shared clonotypes between healthy human individuals. Study information: Three plates each covered CD4 naive and memory; CD8 naive two, CD8 memory one. General study results and limits: Naive subsets generally exceeded memory subsets in estimated richness.

In its sample, this clone was seen once. Its antigen remains unknown. TCRdb's table, derived via immunoSEQ multiplex PCR, lists solely in-frame clones and lacks some. Here the sample spans about 2.4 million clones, roughly 93% being singletons. Both subsets, CD45RA+ naive and CD45RA-negative memory, were split from the CD4+ cells. The V gene end was trimmed by 0 bases and the J gene end by 9 bases; junction bases not matched to a gene: 5. The germline gives CDR1 SGHDN, CDR2 FVKESK. This CDR3 spans 15 amino acids. The origin of this receptor is a man aged 18 to 35 in good health. Some clones in this sample may be carry-over from other donors' samples. Sequencing was done on a sample of naive CD4+ T cells from PBMCs. This sample's subset: CD45RA+ positively selected. The chain is built from TRBV14 and TRBJ2-1, with 10 bases matching TRBD2. Here the CDR3 reads CASSQDLAGVGEQFF. The CDR3 DNA reads as TGTGCCAGCAGCCAAGATCTAGCGGGAGTGGGTGAGCAGTTCTTC.